The table lists the clone carrying this TCR beta chain with a count of one. TCRdb's copy holds only in-frame clones and misses some; the assay was immunoSEQ multiplex PCR. In the table there are roughly 2.1 million clones, about 92% of which are singletons. This sample was taken from a study of shared clonotypes between healthy human individuals. Naive CD8 cells comprised CD45RO-negative, CCR7-positively selected cells, excluding terminally differentiated effector memory CD45RA+ cells. There were no recent acute infections or vaccinations among the donors, who were healthy HIV-negative adults. The receptor was derived from a man aged 18-30 years in good health. Some clones in this sample may be carry-over from other donors' samples. The specimen sequenced was naive CD8+ T cells from PBMCs.

The CDR3 sequence: CASSNGQGAKNIQYF. In DNA, the CDR3 is TGTGCCAGCAGCAATGGACAGGGCGCCAAAAACATTCAGTACTTC. V usage is TRBV7-9 and J usage is TRBJ2-4; 8 bases fit TRBD1. V trimming: 5 bases; J trimming: 1 base; junction bases outside the gene matches: 4. Germline CDR1 and CDR2: SEHNR and FQNEAQ (reference sequence). The CDR3 has 15 amino acids.